The 13 T cell receptor beta chains listed next were all sequenced from one sample in a study of beta chain features in type 1 diabetes. Expressed TCRB transcripts were sequenced because the entire RNA isolate underwent reverse transcription. Sequencing was performed with immunoSEQ multiplex PCR; in TCRdb, only in-frame clones are kept and a portion is missing. The table lists 900,000 or so clones, 17% of them singletons. Material: naive CD4+ T cells from blood. The source is a woman aged 18-29 years in good health.

The chain recombines TRBV7-6 with TRBJ2-1; D is uncertain. The CDR3 runs to 13 residues. Trimming cost V 1 base and J 6 bases, with 7 bases left between them. The germline V gene has CDR1 SGHVS and CDR2 FNYEAQ. Here the CDR3 reads CASSLGWGNEQFF. CDR3 nucleotide sequence: TGTGCCAGCAGCTTAGGGTGGGGCAATGAGCAGTTCTTC.

This clone was seen a handful of times. The chain is built from TRBV15 and TRBJ2-5; the D gene could be TRBD1 or TRBD2 (5 bases each). The germline V gene has CDR1 LNHNV and CDR2 YYDKDF (reference sequence). This CDR3 has 14 amino acids. V gave up 5 bases and J gave up 4 bases, with 14 bases separating them. Here the CDR3 reads CATSLLGPRETQYF. The CDR3 nucleotides are TGTGCCACCAGCCTACTGGGACCTAGAGAGACCCAGTACTTC.

J is TRBJ2-7 and V is TRBV7-9; 9 bases are shared with TRBD2. Germline V CDR1 and CDR2: SEHNR, FQNEAQ (reference sequence). Germline trimming cut 1 base from V and 6 bases from J; bases unmatched to any gene: 7. This CDR3 is 15 amino acids long. CDR3 amino acids: CASSLEGGRASEQYF. CDR3 sequence (DNA): TGTGCCAGCAGCTTAGAGGGCGGGAGGGCCTCCGAGCAGTACTTC.

The chain links TRBV18 to TRBJ1-5; possible D gene TRBD1, 5 bases. This CDR3 is built from 15 residues. The germline V gene encodes CDR1 KGHSH and CDR2 LQKENI. Trimming removed 4 bases from V and 4 bases from J, with 14 bases in between. The CDR3 sequence: CASSLIGTGNQPQHF. The CDR3 DNA reads as TGTGCCAGCTCACTCATCGGGACGGGGAATCAGCCCCAGCATTTT.

The CDR3 bases are TGTGCCAGCAGCTTACAGGGGGCGAACACCGGGGAGCTGTTTTTT. Translation gives CASSLQGANTGELFF. V and J are TRBV11-1 and TRBJ2-2; 7 nucleotides line up with TRBD1. CDR1 and CDR2 (germline): SGHAT, FQDESV (reference sequence). The V gene end was trimmed by 2 bases and the J gene end by 0 bases; junction bases not matched to a gene: 0. The CDR3 length is 15 residues.

This clone was observed a few times. The chain joins TRBV27 to TRBJ1-1, with 9 bases matching TRBD1. The ends lost 3 bases at V and 0 bases at J; junction bases unmatched: 11. There are 18 residues in the CDR3. Germline lookup yields CDR1 MNHEY and CDR2 SMNVEV (reference sequence). This chain's CDR3 is CASSFSGTGIRLNTEAFF. CDR3 sequence (DNA): TGTGCCAGCAGTTTCAGCGGGACAGGGATTCGACTGAACACTGAAGCTTTCTTT.

This clone was seen more than once but under ten times. The chain links TRBV28 to TRBJ2-4; TRBD2 is a possible D gene (5 bases). Germline CDR1 MDHEN, CDR2 SYDVKM. This CDR3 comprises 16 residues. The V gene lost 1 base and the J gene lost 4 bases, with 14 bases spanning the gap. The CDR3 DNA is TGTGCCAGCAGTTTATTAAGTGGGCAGCGGAAAAACATTCAGTACTTC. Its protein product is CASSLLSGQRKNIQYF.

This chain links TRBV28 with TRBJ2-5; tentatively, D is TRBD1 (6 bases). The germline CDR1 and CDR2 sequences are MDHEN and SYDVKM. This CDR3 is 15 amino acids long. Trimming cost V 5 bases and J 2 bases, with 15 bases left between them. CDR3 nucleotides: TGTGCCAGCAGTGGAGCGGACAGTGTGCAAGAGACCCAGTACTTC. Translation gives CASSGADSVQETQYF.

This clone was seen a few times. The chain carries TRBV4-3 and TRBJ1-3; no definite D call. This CDR3 region has 15 residues. V was cut by 1 base and J by 5 bases, with 12 bases left in between. Per the germline V gene, CDR1 is LGHNA and CDR2 is YSLEER. The CDR3 loop reads CASSQADRRRNTIYF. The CDR3 DNA reads as TGCGCCAGCAGCCAAGCAGACCGGAGGAGAAACACCATATATTTT.

A few counts support this clone. This sequence joins TRBV28 and TRBJ2-6, with D unclear. Trimming took 1 base from V and 2 from J, leaving 6 bases between them. Germline values: CDR1 MDHEN, CDR2 SYDVKM. This CDR3 has 15 amino acids. The CDR3 region has the DNA TGTGCCAGCAGTTTATTCGTGGCTGGGGCCAACGTCCTGACTTTC. This translates into CASSLFVAGANVLTF.

This clone was recorded a few times. V is TRBV6-6 and J is TRBJ2-1; TRBD2 matches at 7 bases. The CDR3 is made up of 16 amino acids. Trimming cost V 0 bases and J 1 base; bases outside gene matches: 3. CDR1 is MNHNY and CDR2 is SVGAGI in the germline V gene (reference sequence). CDR3 DNA sequence: TGTGCCAGCAGTTACTCGGGGGGGGAGTCCTACAATGAGCAGTTCTTC. This codes for CASSYSGGESYNEQFF.

This clone appeared a few times. The sample carries other DNA sequences with the same CDR3. V gene TRBV5-1 combines with J gene TRBJ2-3; D ambiguous. V gave up 3 bases and J gave up 0 bases, with 5 bases separating them. The CDR3 totals 13 residues. Per germline, CDR1 SGHRS and CDR2 YFSETQ. The CDR3, as DNA: TGCGCCAGCAGCTCGTCGAGCACAGATACGCAGTATTTT. It yields the protein CASSSSSTDTQYF.

This clone has only a few counts. The V and J genes are TRBV2 and TRBJ2-1; TRBD1 matches 7 bases. CDR1 and CDR2 (germline): SNHLY, FYNNEI. The CDR3 spans 13 residues. V shed 1 base, J shed 9 bases, and the junction held 3 bases outside the gene matches. Here the CDR3 DNA reads TGTGCCAGCAGTGAAGAGGGGGCGGCTGAGCAGTTCTTC. This sequence encodes CASSEEGAAEQFF.